The TCR beta chain described here comes from a study of blood T cell repertoires in COVID-19. Authors' analysis steps: Scientists estimated how many nucleated cells there were by amplifying reference gene primers. Measured with immunoSEQ multiplex PCR; TCRdb has only the in-frame clones, and not every one. For V, J and clone size, that table is used; D and trimming come from the DNA. The data contain approximately 210,000 clones, around 88% of them singletons. This clone showed up just a few times. The V gene end was trimmed by 3 bases and the J gene end by 8 bases; junction bases not matched to a gene: 7. Germline CDR1 and CDR2: LGHNA and YSLEER. CDR3 length: 15 residues.

The chain links TRBV4-3 to TRBJ2-1; 10 bases fit TRBD2. The receptor's source is a woman aged 45-65 years with acute COVID-19. Sequencing input: PBMCs or T cells enriched from blood (not recorded which). CDR3 in amino acids: CASSQIAGGFYEQFF. CDR3 DNA sequence: TGCGCCAGCAGCCAGATAGCGGGAGGATTCTATGAGCAGTTCTTC.